Listed below are T cell receptor beta chains from one sample, sequenced in a study of OX40 agonist ivuxolimab in advanced cancers. TCRdb keeps only in-frame clones here, not all; method: immunoSEQ multiplex PCR. The data contain around 59,000 clones, around nine tenths of them singletons. The material was CD4+ or CD8+ T cells sorted from blood, obtained in a trial of the OX40 agonist ivuxolimab. The receptor source for this set is an adult with an advanced solid tumor such as melanoma, head and neck, liver or kidney cancer. CDR3s include the opening cysteine and the closing phenylalanine or tryptophan. Each record gives: CDR3 length, clone size, D gene, J gene, V gene, CDR3 DNA, CDR3 protein. D genes are given only for firm matches. The size field is filled for only some rows; it gives once, few, many or a size class.

>11|NA|NA|TRBJ2-7|TRBV30
TGTGCCTGGAGTGGAGAAAGGGAGCAGTACTTC
CAWSGEREQYF
>15|NA|NA|TRBJ2-2|TRBV6-6
TGTGCCAGCGGCCGTGCGACCCCCGTAGGTGGGGAGCTGTTTTTT
CASGRATPVGGELFF
>15|NA|TRBD1|TRBJ1-4|TRBV29-1
TGCAGCGTTGAAGAGGGGACAGGGGCGAGCGAAAAACTGTTTTTT
CSVEEGTGASEKLFF
>15|NA|NA|TRBJ2-5|TRBV7-2
TGTGCCAGCAGCCCACCGGGCTCTTTTGAGGAGACCCAGTACTTC
CASSPPGSFEETQYF
>15|NA|NA|TRBJ2-1|TRBV9
TGTGCCAGCAGCGTAGTGGGCATTTGGGGCAATGAGCAGTTCTTC
CASSVVGIWGNEQFF
>13|medium-sized|NA|TRBJ2-1|TRBV5-1
TGCGCCAGCAGCTTGGGTGAGGGACGGGAGCAGTTCTTC
CASSLGEGREQFF
>13|NA|NA|TRBJ2-7|TRBV18
TGTGCCAGCTCACCAGTAGCAGGGTACGAGCAGTACTTC
CASSPVAGYEQYF
>13|NA|NA|TRBJ1-5|TRBV28
TGTGCCAGCAGTTTAACAGGGAGTCAGCCCCAGCATTTT
CASSLTGSQPQHF
>13|NA|NA|TRBJ1-3|TRBV6-6
TGTGCCAGCAGTTACAGCGTGAGAAACACCATATATTTT
CASSYSVRNTIYF
>16|NA|NA|TRBJ2-1|TRBV7-8
TGTGCCAGCAGGGCCGGCGGGCCCATAATGCGAAATGAGCAGTTCTTC
CASRAGGPIMRNEQFF
>16|NA|NA|TRBJ1-2|TRBV5-6
TGTGCCAGCAGCCGTCAAGGGGGGGAGGATGCGGATGGCTACACCTTC
CASSRQGGEDADGYTF
>14|NA|NA|TRBJ2-3|TRBV6-6
TGTGCCAGCAGTCGGGACGAAATCACAGATACGCAGTATTTT
CASSRDEITDTQYF
>14|NA|NA|TRBJ2-5|TRBV27
TGTGCCAGCAGTTTATTAGGACAGCAAGAGACCCAGTACTTC
CASSLLGQQETQYF
>17|NA|NA|TRBJ2-6|TRBV28
TGTGCCAGCAGCCCGATCCTTAGTTCTTTCGGGGCCAACGTCCTGACTTTC
CASSPILSSFGANVLTF
>15|NA|NA|TRBJ2-7|TRBV7-2
TGTGCCAGCAGGGATGGAGGGGGGATGAGGCACGAGCAGTACTTC
CASRDGGGMRHEQYF
>14|NA|TRBD2|TRBJ2-1|TRBV10-1
TGCGCCAGCAGTCGTGGACTAGCGGCCGGTGAGCAGTTCTTC
CASSRGLAAGEQFF
>14|once|TRBD1|TRBJ1-1|TRBV6-5
TGTGCCGCTTTTTCGAGGGGGCTGGGCACTGAAGCTTTCTTT
CAAFSRGLGTEAFF
>15|NA|NA|TRBJ2-5|TRBV6-1
TGTGCCAGCAGTGAAGATTGGGGGACCCAAGAGACCCAGTACTTC
CASSEDWGTQETQYF
>13|NA|NA|TRBJ1-4|TRBV6-9
TGTGCCAGCAAGGGCAGAGCTAGGGAAAAACTGTTTTTT
CASKGRAREKLFF
>16|NA|TRBD2|TRBJ2-1|TRBV6-6
TGTGCCAGCAGACCCTGGACTAGCGGGACTTACAATGAGCAGTTCTTC
CASRPWTSGTYNEQFF
>14|NA|TRBD2|TRBJ2-7|TRBV5-4
TGTGCCAGCAGCTTCGGGGGGGCGGTGCACGAGCAGTACTTC
CASSFGGAVHEQYF
>10|NA|NA|TRBJ2-1|TRBV2
TGTGTCCTCGGACCGGATGAGCAGTTCTTC
CVLGPDEQFF
>15|NA|TRBD1|TRBJ2-5|TRBV30
TGTGCCTGGAGTATAGGACAGGGAACCCAAGAGACCCAGTACTTC
CAWSIGQGTQETQYF
>14|NA|TRBD1|TRBJ2-5|TRBV11-2
TGTGCCAGCAGCTTGGACAGGGGTGTGGAGACCCAGTACTTC
CASSLDRGVETQYF
>14|medium-sized|NA|TRBJ2-1|TRBV5-4
TGTGCCAGCAGCTTGGACGCTTCCGGCAATGAGCAGTTCTTC
CASSLDASGNEQFF